Following are 3 T cell receptor beta chains from one sample sequenced in a study of sequential checkpoint blockade in melanoma. Repertoires were generated with immunoSEQ multiplex PCR, while TCRdb's copy carries only in-frame clones and drops some. The table has approximately 14,000 clones, more than 65% seen once. Specified treatment: randomized to nivolumab then ipilimumab (arm A) or the reverse (arm B). Sequences were derived from CD8+ T cells sorted from blood (inferred from file names), sampled from a patient given nivolumab and ipilimumab in sequence. These receptors were collected from a human donor with melanoma.

The chain combines TRBV29-1 with TRBJ1-2; 8 positions match TRBD1. There are 15 residues in the CDR3. Trimming cost V 0 bases and J 4 bases; bases outside gene matches: 7. Looked up from germline, CDR1 is SQVTM and CDR2 is ANQGSEA. DNA of the CDR3: TGCAGCGTTGAAGATCTGGCAGGGGGCCCCTATGGCTACACCTTC. Residues: CSVEDLAGGPYGYTF.

There are a few counts of this clone. The V call is TRBV7-9, the J call TRBJ2-1; weak D call: TRBD1 (5 bases). The CDR3 consists of 14 residues. V was cut by 6 bases and J by 5 bases, with 14 bases left in between. Germline V gene sequence: CDR1 SEHNR, CDR2 FQNEAQ (reference sequence). Here the CDR3 DNA reads TGTGCCAGCAGAGGGCAAGGGGCGAACAATGAGCAGTTCTTC. This encodes CASRGQGANNEQFF.

The chain combines TRBV27 with TRBJ2-3; TRBD1 is a possible D gene (6 bases). V was shortened by 0 bases and J by 6 bases, with 19 bases between the two germline ends. This CDR3 has 17 amino acids. Per the germline V gene, CDR1 is MNHEY and CDR2 is SMNVEV (reference sequence). The CDR3 DNA is TGTGCCAGCAGTTTATCGGAAAACAGGGATAGGATGGATACGCAGTATTTT. It encodes CASSLSENRDRMDTQYF.